These T cell receptor beta chains were read from a single sample in a study of CD8+ T cells in alopecia areata. The table came from immunoSEQ multiplex PCR; TCRdb's copy has only in-frame clones and leaves some out. The table lists under 250,000 clones, 50% to 60% of them singletons. The input for sequencing was CD4+ T cells sorted from blood, taken at week 0. The receptors were gathered from a human donor with alopecia areata. Both conserved end residues are part of each CDR3. Each record gives: D gene, clone size, V gene, J gene, CDR3 protein, CDR3 DNA. The D gene is left open where the match is weak. Where a row states a size, it is once, few, many or the class of an expanded clone; other rows omit it.

D gene: .; clone size: .; V gene: TRBV30; J gene: TRBJ2-2; CDR3 protein: CAWSRAGRVTGELFF; CDR3 DNA: TGTGCCTGGAGTCGGGCAGGGAGAGTCACCGGGGAGCTGTTTTTT
D gene: TRBD2; clone size: .; V gene: TRBV4-1; J gene: TRBJ2-3; CDR3 protein: CASSQRGLAGGQDTQYF; CDR3 DNA: TGCGCCAGCAGCCAACGAGGACTAGCGGGGGGCCAAGATACGCAGTATTTT
D gene: TRBD1; clone size: .; V gene: TRBV5-1; J gene: TRBJ2-1; CDR3 protein: CASSSRTGPQGNEQFF; CDR3 DNA: TGCGCCAGCAGCTCGAGGACAGGGCCTCAGGGCAATGAGCAGTTCTTC
D gene: .; clone size: .; V gene: TRBV6-5; J gene: TRBJ2-1; CDR3 protein: CASRALKSYNEQFF; CDR3 DNA: TGTGCCAGCAGGGCCCTTAAGTCCTACAATGAGCAGTTCTTC
D gene: TRBD1; clone size: .; V gene: TRBV7-6; J gene: TRBJ2-7; CDR3 protein: CASSLAGQGLTYEQYF; CDR3 DNA: TGTGCCAGCAGCTTAGCGGGACAGGGCCTAACCTACGAGCAGTACTTC
D gene: .; clone size: .; V gene: TRBV6-5; J gene: TRBJ1-2; CDR3 protein: CASSYSEEGYGYTF; CDR3 DNA: TGTGCCAGCAGTTACTCGGAAGAGGGCTATGGCTACACCTTC
D gene: .; clone size: .; V gene: TRBV4-1; J gene: TRBJ2-3; CDR3 protein: CASSYPGRSDTQYF; CDR3 DNA: TGCGCCAGCAGCTACCCCGGACGGTCCGATACGCAGTATTTT
D gene: TRBD1; clone size: .; V gene: TRBV6-6; J gene: TRBJ2-7; CDR3 protein: CASSYGTGPTYEQYF; CDR3 DNA: TGTGCCAGCAGTTACGGGACAGGTCCGACCTACGAGCAGTACTTC
D gene: .; clone size: .; V gene: TRBV6-5; J gene: TRBJ1-1; CDR3 protein: CASSYSDRGYRAFF; CDR3 DNA: TGTGCCAGCAGTTATTCTGACCGGGGCTATCGGGCTTTCTTT
D gene: .; clone size: many; V gene: TRBV4-1; J gene: TRBJ1-4; CDR3 protein: CASSQGVAAGGEKLFF; CDR3 DNA: TGCGCCAGCAGCCAAGGAGTAGCCGCGGGAGGTGAAAAACTGTTTTTT
D gene: .; clone size: .; V gene: TRBV5-1; J gene: TRBJ2-2; CDR3 protein: CASSPYTGELFF; CDR3 DNA: TGCGCCAGCAGCCCCTACACCGGGGAGCTGTTTTTT
D gene: TRBD1; clone size: few; V gene: TRBV29-1; J gene: TRBJ1-4; CDR3 protein: CSVESAQGANYGKLFF; CDR3 DNA: TGCAGCGTTGAATCCGCTCAGGGGGCGAATTACGGAAAACTGTTTTTT
D gene: .; clone size: once; V gene: TRBV27; J gene: TRBJ1-2; CDR3 protein: CASSSLSPPTGYYGYTF; CDR3 DNA: TGTGCCAGCAGTTCACTATCTCCTCCTACAGGGTACTATGGCTACACCTTC
D gene: .; clone size: many; V gene: TRBV7-2; J gene: TRBJ2-1; CDR3 protein: CASSLSSYNEQFF; CDR3 DNA: TGTGCCAGCAGCTTAAGTTCCTACAATGAGCAGTTCTTC
D gene: TRBD1; clone size: .; V gene: TRBV27; J gene: TRBJ1-6; CDR3 protein: CASSLSLTGNSPLHF; CDR3 DNA: TGTGCCAGCAGTTTATCCTTGACAGGGAATTCACCCCTCCACTTT
D gene: .; clone size: few; V gene: TRBV10-3; J gene: TRBJ2-3; CDR3 protein: CAISEQGSTDTQYF; CDR3 DNA: TGTGCCATCAGTGAGCAAGGGAGCACAGATACGCAGTATTTT
D gene: TRBD2; clone size: few; V gene: TRBV7-2; J gene: TRBJ2-7; CDR3 protein: CASSLLGRGSSYEQYF; CDR3 DNA: TGTGCCAGCAGCTTACTAGGGCGGGGGAGCTCCTACGAGCAGTACTTC
D gene: .; clone size: .; V gene: TRBV29-1; J gene: TRBJ1-1; CDR3 protein: CSVRGNTEAFF; CDR3 DNA: TGCAGCGTTAGGGGAAACACTGAAGCTTTCTTT
D gene: .; clone size: many; V gene: TRBV7-9; J gene: TRBJ2-1; CDR3 protein: CASSLVPGGNYNEQFF; CDR3 DNA: TGTGCCAGCAGCTTAGTACCAGGGGGGAACTACAATGAGCAGTTCTTC
D gene: .; clone size: few; V gene: TRBV7-9; J gene: TRBJ1-5; CDR3 protein: CASSLGRDSNQPQHF; CDR3 DNA: TGTGCCAGCAGCTTAGGAAGAGACAGCAATCAGCCCCAGCATTTT
D gene: TRBD1; clone size: few; V gene: TRBV29-1; J gene: TRBJ2-5; CDR3 protein: CSVEDGDRAGQETQYF; CDR3 DNA: TGCAGCGTTGAGGACGGGGACAGGGCAGGACAAGAGACCCAGTACTTC
D gene: TRBD1; clone size: .; V gene: TRBV11-2; J gene: TRBJ2-3; CDR3 protein: CASSLGQGGDTQYF; CDR3 DNA: TGTGCCAGCAGCTTAGGACAGGGTGGAGATACGCAGTATTTT
D gene: .; clone size: once; V gene: TRBV29-1; J gene: TRBJ1-1; CDR3 protein: CSVGLQGGTEAFF; CDR3 DNA: TGCAGCGTTGGTCTGCAGGGTGGGACTGAAGCTTTCTTT
D gene: .; clone size: .; V gene: TRBV29-1; J gene: TRBJ1-1; CDR3 protein: CSVVGLWDTEAFF; CDR3 DNA: TGCAGCGTTGTTGGGCTTTGGGACACTGAAGCTTTCTTT
D gene: TRBD1; clone size: .; V gene: TRBV29-1; J gene: TRBJ2-1; CDR3 protein: CSARDRGNYNEQFF; CDR3 DNA: TGCAGCGCCAGGGACAGGGGGAACTACAATGAGCAGTTCTTC
D gene: .; clone size: .; V gene: TRBV7-9; J gene: TRBJ1-2; CDR3 protein: CASSSQGDYGYTF; CDR3 DNA: TGTGCCAGCAGCTCACAGGGTGACTATGGCTACACCTTC
D gene: TRBD1; clone size: .; V gene: TRBV30; J gene: TRBJ1-1; CDR3 protein: CAWIPQGQGTFF; CDR3 DNA: TGTGCCTGGATTCCTCAAGGACAGGGAACTTTCTTT